A single T cell receptor beta chain is shown here with its context. Patients from Seattle were sampled longitudinally, starting during active infection. Only in-frame clones appear in the TCRdb table, and some are missing; sequencing was by immunoSEQ multiplex PCR. The repertoire has about 210,000 clones, around four fifths of them found once; the top ten carry roughly 10%. The germline V gene has CDR1 SNHLY and CDR2 FYNNEI. The trim removed 4 bases at V and 2 bases at J, leaving 7 bases unmatched. There are 15 residues in the CDR3. These data belong to a study of blood T cell repertoires in COVID-19. About the study: Sites in the United States, Italy and Spain provided acute and convalescent COVID-19 samples.

The V call is TRBV2, the J call TRBJ2-5; TRBD1 matches 7 bases. Sequencing input: peripheral blood. The origin of this receptor is a woman of 80 years or more with COVID-19, enrolled during active disease. This chain's CDR3 is CASSAEQGPQETQYF. CDR3 DNA sequence: TGTGCCAGCAGTGCAGAACAGGGGCCGCAAGAGACCCAGTACTTC.